Following are 4 T cell receptor beta chains from one sample sequenced in a study of blood T cells in healthy people across ages (dated by TCRdb to the mid-2010s). Library generation was performed with 5' RACE. These reads were obtained on an Illumina HiSeq 2500. A second roughly 6 to 12 cycle PCR used a sample-barcoded 5' primer and a J-beta primer mix. TCRdb trimmed public reads at Q25 via fastp, called clones via MiXCR and kept in-frame beta chains. Every distinct CDR3 protein forms one entry, paired with its most common genes and DNA. Recorded for this sample are 800,000 to 1,000,000 distinct CDR3 sequences; 40% to 60% of them occurred a single time. The ten most abundant clones make up under 15% of the sample. What was sequenced was blood. The receptors were sampled from a young man in good health.

This sequence joins TRBV12-3 or TRBV12-4 and TRBJ2-5; tentative D call: TRBD2 (6 bases). This CDR3 has 14 residues. V was trimmed by 1 base and J by 4 bases, leaving 10 bases between them. DNA for the CDR3: TGTGCCAGCAGTTTAGGACGGGGGATAGAGACCCAGTACTTC. Translated: CASSLGRGIETQYF.

V is TRBV7-2 and J is TRBJ2-7; 7 bases agree with TRBD1. The germline V gene encodes CDR1 SGHTA and CDR2 FQGNSA. The CDR3 is made up of 17 amino acids. V gave up 4 bases and J gave up 2 bases; unmatched junction bases: 14. CDR3 in amino acids: CASSSQGTAIFPYEQYF. In nucleotides, the CDR3 is TGTGCCAGCAGCTCCCAAGGGACAGCCATCTTCCCCTACGAGCAGTACTTC.

This chain uses TRBV6-4 with TRBJ2-3; D unresolved. V lost 4 bases and J lost 5, with 16 bases in between. CDR3 length: 15 residues. CDR1 is MRHNA and CDR2 is SNTAGT in the germline V gene. This chain's CDR3 is CASSASAAPGDTQYF. Written as DNA, the CDR3 is TGTGCCAGCAGTGCTTCGGCCGCTCCGGGAGATACGCAGTATTTT.

The table lists this clonotype with a few counts. The chain is built from TRBV3-1 and TRBJ2-1, with D tentatively TRBD2 (5 bases). V lost 4 bases and J 0 bases, leaving 13 bases between the germline ends. There are 16 residues in the CDR3. Per the germline V gene, CDR1 is LGHDT and CDR2 is YNNKEL (reference sequence). CDR3 region: CASSPPPGSSYNEQFF. The CDR3 DNA reads as TGTGCCAGCAGCCCCCCGCCGGGGAGCTCCTACAATGAGCAGTTCTTC.